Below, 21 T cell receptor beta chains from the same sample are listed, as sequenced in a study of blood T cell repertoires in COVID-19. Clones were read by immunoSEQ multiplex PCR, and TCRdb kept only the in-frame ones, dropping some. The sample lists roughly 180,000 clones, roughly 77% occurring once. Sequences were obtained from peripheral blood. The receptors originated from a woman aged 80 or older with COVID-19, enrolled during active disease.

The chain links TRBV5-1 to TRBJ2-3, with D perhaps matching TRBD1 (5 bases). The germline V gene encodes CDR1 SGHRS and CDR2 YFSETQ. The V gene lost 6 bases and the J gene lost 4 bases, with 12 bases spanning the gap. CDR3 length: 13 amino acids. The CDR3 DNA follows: TGCGCCAGCACGTCAGGGTTCGCAGATACGCAGTATTTT. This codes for CASTSGFADTQYF.

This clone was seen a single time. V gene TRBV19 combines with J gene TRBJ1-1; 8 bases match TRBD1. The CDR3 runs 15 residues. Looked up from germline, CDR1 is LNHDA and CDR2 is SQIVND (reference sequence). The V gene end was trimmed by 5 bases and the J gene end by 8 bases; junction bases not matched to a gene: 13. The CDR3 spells CASSSPQTGGTEAFF. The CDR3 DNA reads TGTGCCAGTAGTTCACCCCAAACAGGGGGGACCGAAGCTTTCTTT. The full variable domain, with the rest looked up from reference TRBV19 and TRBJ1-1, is DGGITQSPKYLFRKEGQNVTLSCEQNLNHDAMYWYRQDPGQGLRLIYYSQIVNDFQKGDIAEGYSVSREKKESFPLTVTSAQKNPTAFYLCASSSPQTGGTEAFFGQGTRLTVV.

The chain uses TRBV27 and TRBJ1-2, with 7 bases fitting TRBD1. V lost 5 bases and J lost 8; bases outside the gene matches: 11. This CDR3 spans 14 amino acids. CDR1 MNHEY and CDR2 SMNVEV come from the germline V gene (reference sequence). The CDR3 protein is CASSREQGFWGYTF. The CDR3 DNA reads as TGTGCCAGCAGTCGAGAACAGGGGTTCTGGGGCTACACCTTC.

The CDR3 DNA reads TGCGCCAGCAGCTTGGCAGGGGGCCAGGACACTGAAGCTTTCTTT. Translating it yields CASSLAGGQDTEAFF. The V call is TRBV5-1, the J call TRBJ1-1, with 8 bases fitting TRBD1. Germline-derived CDR1 and CDR2 are SGHRS and YFSETQ. The CDR3 contains 15 residues. V was clipped by 0 bases and J by 3 bases; unmatched bases: 4.

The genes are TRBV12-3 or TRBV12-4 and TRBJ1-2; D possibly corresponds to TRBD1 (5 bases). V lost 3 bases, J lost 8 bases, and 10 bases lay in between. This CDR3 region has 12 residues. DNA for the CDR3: TGTGCCAGCAGTTTCGGGGGACGAGGCTACACCTTC. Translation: CASSFGGRGYTF.

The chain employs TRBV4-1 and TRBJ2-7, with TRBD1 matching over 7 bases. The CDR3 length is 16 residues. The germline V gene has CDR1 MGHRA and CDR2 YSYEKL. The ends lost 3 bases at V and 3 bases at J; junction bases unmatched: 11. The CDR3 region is CASSQGPTQGHYEQYF. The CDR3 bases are TGCGCCAGCAGCCAGGGCCCCACACAGGGGCACTACGAGCAGTACTTC.

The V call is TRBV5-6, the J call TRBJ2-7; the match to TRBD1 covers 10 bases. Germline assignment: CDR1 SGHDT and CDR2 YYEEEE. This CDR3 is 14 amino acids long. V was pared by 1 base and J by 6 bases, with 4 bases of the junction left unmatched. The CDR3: CASSLRTGGPEQYF. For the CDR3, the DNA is TGTGCCAGCAGCTTGCGGACAGGGGGTCCCGAGCAGTACTTC. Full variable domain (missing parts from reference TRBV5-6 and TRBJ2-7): DAGVTQSPTHLIKTRGQQVTLRCSPKSGHDTVSWYQQALGQGPQFIFQYYEEEERQRGNFPDRFSGHQFPNYSSELNVNALLLGDSALYLCASSLRTGGPEQYFGPGTRLTVT.

The CDR3, as DNA: TGCGCCAGCAGCCCCGGGGGGGACACCGGGGAGCTGTTTTTT. Amino acid sequence: CASSPGGDTGELFF. The rearrangement links TRBV4-3 to TRBJ2-2, with TRBD2 identical over 8 bases. J lost 3 bases, V lost 4 bases, and 1 base had no gene match. Looked up from germline, CDR1 is LGHNA and CDR2 is YSLEER. This CDR3 region has 14 residues.

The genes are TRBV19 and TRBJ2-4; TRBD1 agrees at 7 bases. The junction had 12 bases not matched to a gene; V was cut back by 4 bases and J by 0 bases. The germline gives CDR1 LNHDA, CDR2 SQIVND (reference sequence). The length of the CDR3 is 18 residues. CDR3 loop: CASSTLFPGQIAKNIQYF. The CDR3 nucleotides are TGTGCCAGTAGTACCTTGTTCCCGGGACAGATAGCCAAAAACATTCAGTACTTC.

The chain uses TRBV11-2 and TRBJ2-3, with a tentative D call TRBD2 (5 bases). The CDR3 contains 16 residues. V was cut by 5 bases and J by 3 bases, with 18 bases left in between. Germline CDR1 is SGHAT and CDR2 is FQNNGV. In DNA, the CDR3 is TGTGCCAGCAGCCCCCTGACTCCGACGGGGACAGATACGCAGTATTTT. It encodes CASSPLTPTGTDTQYF.

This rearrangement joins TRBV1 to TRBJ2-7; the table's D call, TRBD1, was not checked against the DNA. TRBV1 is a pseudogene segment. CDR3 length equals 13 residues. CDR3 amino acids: CTSRGQKNYEQYF. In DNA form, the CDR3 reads TGCACCAGCAGGGGCCAAAAAAACTACGAGCAGTACTTC.

DNA for the CDR3: TGTGCCAGCAGCCAAGTTCCTGGGGCGGACACTGAAGCTTTCTTT. The encoded protein is CASSQVPGADTEAFF. The chain combines TRBV3-1 (or the pseudogene TRBV3-2) with TRBJ1-1, with a tentative D call TRBD1 (5 bases). This CDR3 is built from 15 residues. In germline, CDR1 is LGHDT, CDR2 YNNKEL (reference sequence). V gave up 1 base and J gave up 3 bases, with 12 bases separating them.

CDR3 in DNA: TGTGCCAGCAGCCGGTCTGGGGGCCAGAACACCGGGGAGCTGTTTTTT. Translation: CASSRSGGQNTGELFF. The chain carries TRBV5-5 and TRBJ2-2, with D tentatively TRBD1 (6 bases). Germline CDR1 is SGHKS and CDR2 is YYEKEE (reference sequence). CDR3 length: 16 residues. With 4 bases removed from V and 1 base from J, the gap between germline ends came to 14 bases.

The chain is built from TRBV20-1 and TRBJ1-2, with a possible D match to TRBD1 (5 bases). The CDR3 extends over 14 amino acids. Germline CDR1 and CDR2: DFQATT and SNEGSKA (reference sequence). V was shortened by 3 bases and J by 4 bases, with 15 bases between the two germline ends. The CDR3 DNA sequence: TGCAGTGCTAGTCGGGCAGGGAAAAGCTATGGCTACACCTTC. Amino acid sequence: CSASRAGKSYGYTF.

This chain's CDR3 is CASSQEGERSYEQYF. DNA for the CDR3: TGTGCCAGCAGCCAAGAGGGCGAGCGGTCCTACGAGCAGTACTTC. This rearrangement joins TRBV4-2 to TRBJ2-7; TRBD2 is a possible D gene (5 bases). Germline V lookup: CDR1 LGHNA, CDR2 YNFKEQ. This CDR3 has 15 residues. Trimming cost V 0 bases and J 1 base, with 10 bases left between them.

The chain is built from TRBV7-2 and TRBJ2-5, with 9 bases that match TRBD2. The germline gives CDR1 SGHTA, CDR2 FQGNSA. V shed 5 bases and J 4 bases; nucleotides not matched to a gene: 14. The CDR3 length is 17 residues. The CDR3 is CASSQGGAGLAAETQYF. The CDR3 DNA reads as TGTGCCAGCAGCCAGGGGGGAGCGGGACTAGCCGCAGAGACCCAGTACTTC.

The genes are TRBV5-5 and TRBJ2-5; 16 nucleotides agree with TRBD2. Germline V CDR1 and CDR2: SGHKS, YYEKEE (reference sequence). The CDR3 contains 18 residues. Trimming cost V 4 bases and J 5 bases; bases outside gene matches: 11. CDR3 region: CASSRGLAGGPLYETQYF. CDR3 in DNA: TGTGCCAGCAGCCGGGGACTAGCGGGGGGGCCGTTGTATGAGACCCAGTACTTC.

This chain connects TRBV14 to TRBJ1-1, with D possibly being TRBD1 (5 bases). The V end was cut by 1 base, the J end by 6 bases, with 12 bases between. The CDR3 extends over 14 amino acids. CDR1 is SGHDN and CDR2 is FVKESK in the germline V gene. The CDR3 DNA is TGTGCCAGCAGCCAAGGTGCCTGGGGGGCTGAAGCTTTCTTT. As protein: CASSQGAWGAEAFF.

CDR3 DNA: TGTGCCAGCAGCCATGACAGTGGCGAGCAGTACTTC. Its protein is CASSHDSGEQYF. This chain joins TRBV4-2 and TRBJ2-7; tentatively, D is TRBD1 (5 bases). The germline CDR1 and CDR2 sequences are LGHNA and YNFKEQ. CDR3 length: 12 residues. V lost 3 bases and J 6 bases, leaving 9 bases between the germline ends.

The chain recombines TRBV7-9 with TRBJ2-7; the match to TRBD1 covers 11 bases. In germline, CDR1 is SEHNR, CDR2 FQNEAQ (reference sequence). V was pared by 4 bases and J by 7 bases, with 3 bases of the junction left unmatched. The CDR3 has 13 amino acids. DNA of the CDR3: TGTGCCAGCAGCTGGACAGGGGGCGGGGAGCAGTACTTC. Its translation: CASSWTGGGEQYF. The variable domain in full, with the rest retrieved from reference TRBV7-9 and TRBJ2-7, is DTGVSQNPRHKITKRGQNVTFRCDPISEHNRLYWYRQTLGQGPEFLTYFQNEAQLEKSRLLSDRFSAERPKGSFSTLEIQRTEQGDSAMYLCASSWTGGGEQYFGPGTRLTVT.

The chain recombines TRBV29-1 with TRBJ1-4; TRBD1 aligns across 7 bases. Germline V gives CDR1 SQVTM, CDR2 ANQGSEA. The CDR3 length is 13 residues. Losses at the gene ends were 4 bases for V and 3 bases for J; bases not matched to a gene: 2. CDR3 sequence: CSVGQGANEKLFF. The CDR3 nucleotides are TGCAGCGTTGGCCAGGGGGCTAATGAAAAACTGTTTTTT.